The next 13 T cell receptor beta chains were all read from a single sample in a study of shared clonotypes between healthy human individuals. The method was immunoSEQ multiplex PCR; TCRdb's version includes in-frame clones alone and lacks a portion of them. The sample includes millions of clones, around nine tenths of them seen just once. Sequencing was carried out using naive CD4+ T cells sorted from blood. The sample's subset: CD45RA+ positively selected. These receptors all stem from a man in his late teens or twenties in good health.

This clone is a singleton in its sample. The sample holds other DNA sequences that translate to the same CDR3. CDR3 DNA: TGTGCCAGCACCCTCACTAGCGGGAGTTACGAGCAGTACTTC. Translated: CASTLTSGSYEQYF. This chain connects TRBV7-2 to TRBJ2-7; 11 nucleotides line up with TRBD2. This CDR3 region has 14 residues. V lost 7 bases to trimming and J lost 4 bases; unmatched junction nucleotides: 6. From germline, CDR1 is SGHTA and CDR2 FQGNSA.

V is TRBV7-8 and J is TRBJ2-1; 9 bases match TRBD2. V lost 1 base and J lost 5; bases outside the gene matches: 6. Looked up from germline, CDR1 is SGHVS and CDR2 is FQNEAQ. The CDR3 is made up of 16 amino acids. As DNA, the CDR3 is TGTGCCAGCAGCTTAGGGTCGGCGGGGGGGCACAATGAGCAGTTCTTC. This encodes CASSLGSAGGHNEQFF.

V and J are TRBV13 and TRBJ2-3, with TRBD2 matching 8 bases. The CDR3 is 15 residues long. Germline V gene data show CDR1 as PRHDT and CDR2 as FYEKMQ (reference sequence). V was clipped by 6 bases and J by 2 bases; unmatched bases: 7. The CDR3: CASSSAGATTDTQYF. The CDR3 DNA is TGTGCCAGCAGTTCAGCGGGGGCCACCACAGATACGCAGTATTTT.

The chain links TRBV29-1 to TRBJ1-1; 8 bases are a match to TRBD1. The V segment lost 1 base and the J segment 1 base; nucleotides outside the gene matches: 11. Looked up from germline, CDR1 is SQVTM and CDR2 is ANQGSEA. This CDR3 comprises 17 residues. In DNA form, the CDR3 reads TGCAGCGTTGAAGCGCGGGCAGGGGGCAGGGGGAACACTGAAGCTTTCTTT. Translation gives CSVEARAGGRGNTEAFF. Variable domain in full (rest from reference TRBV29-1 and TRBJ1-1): SAVISQKPSRDICQRGTSLTIQCQVDSQVTMMFWYRQQPGQSLTLIATANQGSEATYESGFVIDKFPISRPNLTFSTLTVSNMSPEDSSIYLCSVEARAGGRGNTEAFFGQGTRLTVV.

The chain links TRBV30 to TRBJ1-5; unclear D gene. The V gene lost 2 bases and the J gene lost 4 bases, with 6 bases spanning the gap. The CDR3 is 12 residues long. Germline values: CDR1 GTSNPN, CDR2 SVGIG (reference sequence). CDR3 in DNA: TGTGCCTGGAGTCAGGAGAATCAGCCCCAGCATTTT. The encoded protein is CAWSQENQPQHF.

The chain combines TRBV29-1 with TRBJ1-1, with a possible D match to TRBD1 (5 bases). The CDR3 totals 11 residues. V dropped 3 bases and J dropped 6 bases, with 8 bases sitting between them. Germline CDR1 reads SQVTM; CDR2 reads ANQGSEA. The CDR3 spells CSVDPGAEAFF. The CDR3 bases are TGCAGCGTTGACCCGGGGGCTGAAGCTTTCTTT.

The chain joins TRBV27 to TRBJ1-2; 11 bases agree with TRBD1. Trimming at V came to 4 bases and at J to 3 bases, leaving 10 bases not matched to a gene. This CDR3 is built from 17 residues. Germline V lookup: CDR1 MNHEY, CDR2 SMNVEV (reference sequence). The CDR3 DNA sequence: TGTGCCAGCAGTTCTCCCGGGACAGGGGGTATTGACTATGGCTACACCTTC. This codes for CASSSPGTGGIDYGYTF.

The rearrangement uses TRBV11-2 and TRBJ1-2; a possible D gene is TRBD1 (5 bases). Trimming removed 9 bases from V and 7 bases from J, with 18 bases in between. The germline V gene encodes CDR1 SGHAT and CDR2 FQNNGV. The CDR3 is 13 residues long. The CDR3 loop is CASRQLLRGGYTF. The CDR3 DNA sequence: TGTGCCAGTCGACAGCTACTTCGTGGTGGCTACACCTTC. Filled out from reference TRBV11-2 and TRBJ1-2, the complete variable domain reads EAGVAQSPRYKIIEKRQSVAFWCNPISGHATLYWYQQILGQGPKLLIQFQNNGVVDDSQLPKDRFSAERLKGVDSTLKIQPAKLEDSAVYLCASRQLLRGGYTFGSGTRLTVV.

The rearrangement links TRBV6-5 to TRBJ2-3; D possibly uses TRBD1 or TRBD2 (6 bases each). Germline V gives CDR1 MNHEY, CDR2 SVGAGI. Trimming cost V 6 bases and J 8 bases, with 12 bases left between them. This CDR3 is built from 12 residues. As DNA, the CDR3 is TGTGCCAGCAGCTCGGGGGCTGGTACGCAGTATTTT. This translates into CASSSGAGTQYF.

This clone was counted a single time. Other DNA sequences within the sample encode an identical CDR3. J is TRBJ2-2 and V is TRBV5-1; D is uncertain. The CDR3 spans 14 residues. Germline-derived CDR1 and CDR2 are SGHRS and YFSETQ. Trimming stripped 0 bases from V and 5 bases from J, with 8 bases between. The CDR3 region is CASSLAPGTGELFF. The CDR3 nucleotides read TGCGCCAGCAGCTTGGCTCCCGGGACCGGGGAGCTGTTTTTT.

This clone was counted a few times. DNA of the CDR3: TGTGCCAGCAGACCGGGACAGGGTGGTTCACCCCTCCACTTT. Its protein product is CASRPGQGGSPLHF. The rearrangement links TRBV6-1 to TRBJ1-6; 9 nucleotides align to TRBD1. CDR3 length: 14 amino acids. V lost 6 bases and J lost 9; bases outside the gene matches: 6. Germline V gene data show CDR1 as MNHNS and CDR2 as SASEGT.

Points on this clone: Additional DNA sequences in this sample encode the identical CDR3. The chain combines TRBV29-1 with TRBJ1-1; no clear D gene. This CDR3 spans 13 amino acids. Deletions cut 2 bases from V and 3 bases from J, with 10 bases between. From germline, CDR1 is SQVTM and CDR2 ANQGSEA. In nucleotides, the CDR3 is TGCAGCGTTGAATCTCCGTCCGACACTGAAGCTTTCTTT. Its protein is CSVESPSDTEAFF.

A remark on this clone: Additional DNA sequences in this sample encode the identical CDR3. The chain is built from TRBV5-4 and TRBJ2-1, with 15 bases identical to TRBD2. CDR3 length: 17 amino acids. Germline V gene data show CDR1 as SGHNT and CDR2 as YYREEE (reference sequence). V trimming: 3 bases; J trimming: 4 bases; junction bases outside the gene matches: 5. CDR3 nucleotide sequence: TGTGCCAGCAGCTCGGGACTAGCGGGAGGTGCTTACAATGAGCAGTTCTTC. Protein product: CASSSGLAGGAYNEQFF. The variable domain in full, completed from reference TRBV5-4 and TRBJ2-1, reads ETGVTQSPTHLIKTRGQQVTLRCSSQSGHNTVSWYQQALGQGPQFIFQYYREEENGRGNFPPRFSGLQFPNYSSELNVNALELDDSALYLCASSSGLAGGAYNEQFFGPGTRLTVL.